Reported below is one T cell receptor beta chain. Antigen: not known. Profiled with immunoSEQ multiplex PCR; TCRdb holds only in-frame clones, not every one. This table has fewer than 650,000 clones, 60% to 85% appearing once. This CDR3 region has 13 residues. The V end lost 0 bases, the J end lost 3 bases, and 9 bases lay between the germline ends. CDR1 is GTSNPN, CDR2 SVGIG, per germline (reference sequence). The data were obtained in a study of shared clonotypes between healthy human individuals. General observations from the study: Only a few donors were included, so the genetic and exposure-history diversity represented was limited.

The source material was PBMCs. V is TRBV30 and J is TRBJ2-7, with D possibly matching TRBD1 (5 bases). The source is a woman aged 40 to 50 in good health. Some clones in this sample may be carry-over from other donors' samples. CDR3 nucleotide sequence: TGTGCCTGGAGTGTCCAGGGCCTCTACGAGCAGTACTTC. Translated: CAWSVQGLYEQYF.